Listed here are 28 T cell receptor beta chains from one sample, sequenced in a study of shared clonotypes between healthy human individuals. Sequencing used immunoSEQ multiplex PCR; TCRdb keeps in-frame clones, though not all of them. The data contain nearly 1 million clones, over 75% of them singletons. The sample was memory CD4+ T cells sorted from blood. Subset here: CD45RA-negative fraction. These receptor sequences come from a man between 18 and 29 years old in good health.

The chain combines TRBV10-3 with TRBJ1-1; a weak D match, TRBD1 (5 bases). The ends were cut back, 7 bases at V and 7 bases at J, with 13 bases in the middle. The germline gives CDR1 ENHRY, CDR2 SYGVKD. CDR3 length equals 12 residues. The CDR3 protein is CAITKDRVEAFF. CDR3 DNA: TGTGCCATCACCAAAGACAGAGTTGAAGCTTTCTTT.

The chain couples TRBV30 to TRBJ1-5; D remains ambiguous. V lost 1 base to trimming and J lost 4 bases, with 11 bases between them. There are 14 residues in the CDR3. The V gene's germline CDR1 is GTSNPN and CDR2 SVGIG (reference sequence). CDR3 residues: CAWSAGRINQPQHF. In DNA form, the CDR3 reads TGTGCCTGGAGTGCAGGACGGATAAATCAGCCCCAGCATTTT.

The chain joins TRBV10-3 to TRBJ2-3; 14 positions agree with TRBD2. V trimming: 10 bases; J trimming: 1 base; junction bases outside the gene matches: 7. The CDR3 length is 16 residues. The germline CDR1 and CDR2 sequences are ENHRY and SYGVKD. Written as DNA, the CDR3 is TGTGCCACTCGACTAGCGGGGGGGCCAGGCACAGATACGCAGTATTTT. It codes for CATRLAGGPGTDTQYF.

The chain links TRBV7-2 to TRBJ2-2, with 10 bases fitting TRBD2. J was trimmed by 0 bases and V by 5 bases; bases with no gene match: 9. The CDR3 loop spans 18 amino acids. Germline CDR1 SGHTA, CDR2 FQGNSA. The CDR3 nucleotides read TGTGCCAGCAGCCGCCCGACTAGCGGGTCCGCGAACACCGGGGAGCTGTTTTTT. Its protein product is CASSRPTSGSANTGELFF. Full variable domain (remainder filled in from reference TRBV7-2 and TRBJ2-2): GAGVSQSPSNKVTEKGKDVELRCDPISGHTALYWYRQSLGQGLEFLIYFQGNSAPDKSGLPSDRFSAERTGGSVSTLTIQRTQQEDSAVYLCASSRPTSGSANTGELFFGEGSRLTVL.

The chain couples TRBV4-1 to TRBJ2-7; D possibly corresponds to TRBD1 (5 bases). CDR1 is MGHRA and CDR2 is YSYEKL in the germline V gene. Trimming stripped 0 bases from V and 7 bases from J, with 13 bases between. The CDR3 is 14 amino acids. CDR3 region: CASSQETRGREQYF. CDR3 nucleotide sequence: TGCGCCAGCAGCCAAGAAACAAGGGGCAGAGAGCAGTACTTC.

The chain uses TRBV6-1 and TRBJ1-2; 7 positions match TRBD1. Trimming cost V 1 base and J 6 bases; bases outside gene matches: 5. This CDR3 contains 14 residues. The V gene's germline CDR1 is MNHNS and CDR2 SASEGT. CDR3 sequence: CASSEEGAGNGYTF. CDR3 DNA: TGTGCCAGCAGTGAAGAGGGGGCAGGGAATGGCTACACCTTC.

Of note for this clone: At the DNA level, this CDR3 is encoded by other sequences in the same sample as well. J is TRBJ1-3 and V is TRBV15, with a tentative D call TRBD1 (5 bases). The CDR3 totals 13 residues. The ends were cut back, 8 bases at V and 0 bases at J, with 8 bases in the middle. CDR1 LNHNV and CDR2 YYDKDF come from the germline V gene (reference sequence). CDR3 loop: CATSQGSGNTIYF. The CDR3 bases are TGTGCCACCTCCCAGGGCTCTGGAAACACCATATATTTT.

The rearrangement links TRBV6-5 to TRBJ2-7, with 10 bases identical to TRBD2. Germline CDR1 is MNHEY and CDR2 is SVGAGI. This CDR3 is 14 amino acids long. Losses at the gene ends were 2 bases for V and 2 bases for J; bases not matched to a gene: 0. CDR3 in amino acids: CASSYGTSAYEQYF. Written as DNA, the CDR3 is TGTGCCAGCAGTTACGGGACTAGCGCCTACGAGCAGTACTTC.

Notes on this clone: Other DNA sequences in this sample translate to the same CDR3. The chain uses TRBV6-6 and TRBJ1-2; D is undetermined. Trimming pared 4 bases from V and 0 bases from J, leaving 3 bases between. The CDR3 is 12 residues long. Germline CDR1 reads MNHNY; CDR2 reads SVGAGI (reference sequence). The CDR3 DNA sequence: TGTGCCAGCAGTTCACCTAACTATGGCTACACCTTC. Its translation: CASSSPNYGYTF.

The V gene is TRBV11-2, the J gene TRBJ1-3; D unresolved. The CDR3 loop spans 15 amino acids. V shed 5 bases and J shed 4 bases, with 15 bases lying between them. Germline CDR1 is SGHAT and CDR2 is FQNNGV. The CDR3 bases are TGTGCCAGCAGCGTACTCCGGGCCGTCGGAAACACCATATATTTT. It is translated as CASSVLRAVGNTIYF.

CDR3 nucleotides: TGTGCCATCACGACGGAGAACTCCTACGAGCAGTACTTC. Its protein product is CAITTENSYEQYF. The rearrangement uses TRBV10-3 and TRBJ2-7; D ambiguous. CDR1 and CDR2 (germline): ENHRY, SYGVKD. This CDR3 has 13 amino acids. Deletions cut 7 bases from V and 0 bases from J, with 10 bases between.

The gene calls are TRBV6-5 and TRBJ2-7; 8 nucleotides agree with TRBD2. Losses at the gene ends were 8 bases for V and 4 bases for J; bases not matched to a gene: 7. This CDR3 has 13 residues. The germline gives CDR1 MNHEY, CDR2 SVGAGI. For the CDR3, the DNA is TGTGCCAGCCGAGCGGGGGCGATGTACGAGCAGTACTTC. It translates to CASRAGAMYEQYF.

The CDR3 DNA is TGTGCCAGCAGTACCGACTCTGTCTATGGCTACACCTTC. This gives the protein CASSTDSVYGYTF. The chain is built from TRBV2 and TRBJ1-2, with D unresolved. The V gene's germline CDR1 is SNHLY and CDR2 FYNNEI. The CDR3 runs to 13 residues. V was shortened by 5 bases and J by 4 bases, with 11 bases between the two germline ends.

The chain has TRBV4-1 and TRBJ2-3; tentative D call: TRBD2 (6 bases). This CDR3 region has 18 residues. The V gene's germline CDR1 is MGHRA and CDR2 YSYEKL. V was trimmed by 0 bases and J by 1 base, leaving 17 bases between them. CDR3 nucleotides: TGCGCCAGCAGCCAAGAGAGTGGGACTGTTTGGGGCACAGATACGCAGTATTTT. This gives the protein CASSQESGTVWGTDTQYF.

In its sample, this clone was seen many times. CDR3 DNA: TGCGCCAGCCGACAGGGAGACAATCAGCCCCAGCATTTT. Its protein product is CASRQGDNQPQHF. The chain is built from TRBV5-1 and TRBJ1-5; 7 bases match TRBD1. J was trimmed by 3 bases and V by 7 bases; bases with no gene match: 4. The CDR3 has 13 residues. The germline CDR1 and CDR2 sequences are SGHRS and YFSETQ.

This rearrangement joins TRBV7-2 to TRBJ2-1; D unclear. CDR3 length: 11 residues. V was pared by 5 bases and J by 10 bases, with 9 bases between. The germline CDR1 and CDR2 sequences are SGHTA and FQGNSA. The CDR3 DNA sequence: TGTGCCAGCAGCCCTTCTTTCGAGCAGTTCTTC. This gives the protein CASSPSFEQFF.

This chain links TRBV28 with TRBJ1-4; possibly TRBD1 for D (5 bases). Germline V CDR1 and CDR2: MDHEN, SYDVKM. With 6 bases removed from V and 3 bases from J, the gap between germline ends came to 14 bases. The CDR3 is 15 residues long. CDR3 coding DNA: TGTGCCAGCAGCGACAGCGGGGCGTCTAATGAAAAACTGTTTTTT. Amino acid sequence: CASSDSGASNEKLFF.

V gene TRBV6-4 combines with J gene TRBJ2-7; D unclear. The CDR3 has 13 amino acids. The V and J ends lost 6 bases and 6 bases respectively, with 15 bases between them. CDR1 is MRHNA and CDR2 is SNTAGT in the germline V gene. CDR3 DNA sequence: TGTGCCAGCAGCGAGGTCTTCGGGTCCGAGCAGTACTTC. Translation gives CASSEVFGSEQYF.

CDR3 DNA: TGTGCCAGTAGTATGGTAAATAGCGGGAGAAGGAATGAGCAGTTCTTC. Translation: CASSMVNSGRRNEQFF. The rearrangement joins TRBV19 to TRBJ2-1; 9 nucleotides agree with TRBD2. V was pared by 3 bases and J by 7 bases, with 10 bases of the junction left unmatched. The CDR3 covers 16 residues. Germline assignment: CDR1 LNHDA and CDR2 SQIVND (reference sequence).

V usage is TRBV7-9 and J usage is TRBJ1-5, with TRBD1 identical over 8 bases. The germline V gene encodes CDR1 SEHNR and CDR2 FQNEAQ (reference sequence). This CDR3 has 15 residues. The J segment lost 6 bases and the V segment lost 4 bases, leaving 8 bases of the junction unmatched. Here the CDR3 reads CASSSDRGSSQPQHF. CDR3 DNA sequence: TGTGCCAGCAGCTCCGACAGGGGATCGAGTCAGCCCCAGCATTTT.

The chain carries TRBV6-1 and TRBJ1-6, with D perhaps TRBD1 (6 bases). V shed 3 bases and J shed 7 bases, with 16 bases lying between them. The CDR3 totals 16 residues. Germline V gene sequence: CDR1 MNHNS, CDR2 SASEGT. CDR3 nucleotides: TGTGCCAGCAGTGATTTAGGGACATCCATAAATTCACCCCTCCACTTT. This encodes CASSDLGTSINSPLHF.

In its sample, this clone was seen a few times. The chain links TRBV28 to TRBJ2-2, with unresolved D. Germline V gene lookup returns CDR1 MDHEN and CDR2 SYDVKM. The CDR3 has 11 residues. The V end was cut by 5 bases, the J end by 7 bases, with 5 bases between. This CDR3 is CASSQRGELFF. DNA of the CDR3: TGTGCCAGCAGTCAACGCGGGGAGCTGTTTTTT.

This clone was found many times. This sequence joins TRBV30 and TRBJ2-3, with unresolved D. V was trimmed by 0 bases and J by 5 bases, leaving 9 bases between them. CDR1 and CDR2 from the germline V gene are GTSNPN and SVGIG (reference sequence). The CDR3 is 13 amino acids. In DNA, the CDR3 is TGTGCCTGGAGTGTAATTGCCCGAGATACGCAGTATTTT. Translation: CAWSVIARDTQYF.

The chain is built from TRBV30 and TRBJ1-1; D is perhaps TRBD1 (6 bases). Between the trimmed V and J ends, which lost 0 bases and 6 bases, there was a span of 20 bases. From germline, CDR1 is GTSNPN and CDR2 SVGIG (reference sequence). This CDR3 comprises 16 residues. CDR3 DNA sequence: TGTGCCTGGAGTGTATCCACCCGCAGGGGTGACGCTGAAGCTTTCTTT. This codes for CAWSVSTRRGDAEAFF.

The genes are TRBV2 and TRBJ1-3; no firm D call. The CDR3 contains 13 residues. Between the trimmed V and J ends, which lost 7 bases and 0 bases, there was a span of 7 bases. Germline loops: CDR1 SNHLY, CDR2 FYNNEI. This CDR3 is CASMLDSGNTIYF. CDR3 DNA: TGTGCCAGCATGTTAGACTCTGGAAACACCATATATTTT.

This clone has ten or more counts. The V call is TRBV5-1, the J call TRBJ2-2; 8 bases align to TRBD1. V gave up 7 bases and J gave up 7 bases; unmatched junction bases: 12. Germline lookup yields CDR1 SGHRS and CDR2 YFSETQ. The CDR3 consists of 15 residues. CDR3 in amino acids: CASAKDRGYGGELFF. The CDR3 nucleotides are TGCGCCAGCGCCAAAGACAGGGGTTACGGCGGGGAGCTGTTTTTT.

Note on this clone: This CDR3 is also generated by other DNA sequences in the sample. This rearrangement joins TRBV18 to TRBJ2-7, with D perhaps TRBD1 (6 bases). The CDR3 runs to 13 residues. The germline V gene has CDR1 KGHSH and CDR2 LQKENI. The germline V and J ends were trimmed by 8 bases and 2 bases, with 13 bases remaining between them. The CDR3 is CASSTGTTYEQYF. The DNA for the CDR3 is TGTGCCAGCAGCACCGGGACAACCTACGAGCAGTACTTC.

The chain uses TRBV7-2 and TRBJ2-5; 7 nucleotides agree with TRBD1. The CDR3 length is 14 residues. Germline V gives CDR1 SGHTA, CDR2 FQGNSA. The junction had 6 bases not matched to a gene; V was cut back by 5 bases and J by 3 bases. The chain's CDR3 is CASSEGGYKETQYF. The CDR3 DNA reads TGTGCCAGCAGCGAAGGGGGCTACAAAGAGACCCAGTACTTC.